Below, 26 T cell receptor beta chains from the same sample are listed, as sequenced in a study of cytomegalovirus exposure and HLA in healthy donors. Primers: 60 Vbeta forward and 13 Jbeta reverse. Assay: immunoSEQ multiplex PCR; the TCRdb copy retains only in-frame clones and omits some. Counted here are 100,000 to 150,000 clones, 73% occurring once; the ten biggest clones make up 2% to 2.5%. Specimen: PBMCs. The receptor source for this set is a woman aged 40 to 50 in good health and CMV-seropositive.

This chain links TRBV2 with TRBJ1-2; TRBD1 aligns across 7 bases. Germline V gene lookup returns CDR1 SNHLY and CDR2 FYNNEI. V was pared by 0 bases and J by 4 bases, with 5 bases of the junction left unmatched. CDR3 length: 15 amino acids. DNA for the CDR3: TGTGCCAGCAGTGAAGCCAGGGGGGCCTCCTATGGCTACACCTTC. This codes for CASSEARGASYGYTF.

This rearrangement joins TRBV7-2 to TRBJ2-1; 7 nucleotides match TRBD2. The CDR3 contains 16 residues. CDR1 and CDR2 (germline): SGHTA, FQGNSA. V lost 1 base and J lost 0; bases outside the gene matches: 3. The CDR3 spells CASSLGGGVSYNEQFF. The DNA for the CDR3 is TGTGCCAGCAGCTTAGGGGGAGGGGTCTCCTACAATGAGCAGTTCTTC.

This clone has only one observation. The chain links TRBV19 to TRBJ2-6; D is unresolved. The CDR3 runs 17 residues. The germline V gene has CDR1 LNHDA and CDR2 SQIVND (reference sequence). The germline V and J ends were trimmed by 8 bases and 0 bases, with 17 bases remaining between them. For the CDR3, the DNA is TGTGCCAGTCTCACCAGAACAGCCAGCTCTGGGGCCAACGTCCTGACTTTC. It translates to CASLTRTASSGANVLTF.

The rearrangement links TRBV28 to TRBJ1-2; D not certain. Per the germline V gene, CDR1 is MDHEN and CDR2 is SYDVKM. Trimming removed 2 bases from V and 7 bases from J, with 8 bases in between. This CDR3 comprises 12 residues. The CDR3 reads CASSLGDCGYTF. CDR3 nucleotide sequence: TGTGCCAGCAGTTTAGGAGACTGTGGCTACACCTTC.

This rearrangement joins TRBV7-2 to TRBJ1-1; possible D gene TRBD1, 5 bases. The CDR3 totals 12 residues. Deletions cut 3 bases from V and 5 bases from J, with 7 bases between. Looked up from germline, CDR1 is SGHTA and CDR2 is FQGNSA. This CDR3 is CASSFQGTEAFF. The CDR3 DNA is TGTGCCAGCAGCTTCCAGGGTACTGAAGCTTTCTTT.

This clone came up a few times. The V and J genes are TRBV18 and TRBJ2-2; possible D gene TRBD1, 6 bases. This CDR3 has 14 residues. Per germline, CDR1 KGHSH and CDR2 LQKENI. Deletions cut 2 bases from V and 3 bases from J, with 7 bases between. CDR3 bases: TGTGCCAGCTCACCAGCAGGGGACACCGGGGAGCTGTTTTTT. Its protein product is CASSPAGDTGELFF.

This clone was observed a few times. Here the CDR3 reads CASRDHGQGADTQYF. CDR3 DNA sequence: TGTGCCAGTAGGGACCACGGACAGGGGGCAGATACGCAGTATTTT. The rearrangement links TRBV19 to TRBJ2-3; 10 positions match TRBD1. This CDR3 has 15 residues. Germline CDR1 and CDR2: LNHDA and SQIVND (reference sequence). Trimming cost V 6 bases and J 4 bases; bases outside gene matches: 7.

The chain has TRBV14 and TRBJ2-7; TRBD1 is a possible D gene (5 bases). Germline loops: CDR1 SGHDN, CDR2 FVKESK. Between the trimmed V and J ends, which lost 3 bases and 0 bases, there was a span of 12 bases. The length of the CDR3 is 15 residues. Here the CDR3 DNA reads TGTGCCAGCAGCCAGGACACCACAGCCTCCTACGAGCAGTACTTC. Protein sequence: CASSQDTTASYEQYF. Based on the CDR3 plus reference TRBV14 and TRBJ2-7, the full variable domain is EAGVTQFPSHSVIEKGQTVTLRCDPISGHDNLYWYRRVMGKEIKFLLHFVKESKQDESGMPNNRFLAERTGGTYSTLKVQPAELEDSGVYFCASSQDTTASYEQYFGPGTRLTVT.

V usage is TRBV5-5 and J usage is TRBJ1-4; 7 nucleotides match TRBD1. Germline CDR1 reads SGHKS; CDR2 reads YYEKEE (reference sequence). Trimming removed 4 bases from V and 1 base from J; junction bases left unmatched: 7. This CDR3 is 16 amino acids long. The CDR3 bases are TGTGCCAGCAGCACCTTTCACAGGGGAACTAATGAAAAACTGTTTTTT. As protein: CASSTFHRGTNEKLFF.

Worth noting for this clone: Other DNA sequences of this sample code for an identical CDR3. The genes are TRBV19 and TRBJ2-3; D remains unclear. Germline assignment: CDR1 LNHDA and CDR2 SQIVND (reference sequence). V was cut by 6 bases and J by 2 bases, with 3 bases left in between. The CDR3 is 11 amino acids. CDR3 amino acids: CASSLTDTQYF. The CDR3 nucleotides read TGTGCCAGTAGCCTCACAGATACGCAGTATTTT. Looking up the rest from reference TRBV19 and TRBJ2-3 gives the full variable domain: DGGITQSPKYLFRKEGQNVTLSCEQNLNHDAMYWYRQDPGQGLRLIYYSQIVNDFQKGDIAEGYSVSREKKESFPLTVTSAQKNPTAFYLCASSLTDTQYFGPGTRLTVL.

This clone was seen more than once but under ten times. The V and J genes are TRBV13 and TRBJ2-2; 7 bases match TRBD2. The CDR3 has 14 amino acids. CDR1 and CDR2 from the germline V gene are PRHDT and FYEKMQ (reference sequence). The V gene end was trimmed by 4 bases and the J gene end by 7 bases; junction bases not matched to a gene: 6. CDR3 sequence reads: CASSYGAGVGELFF. The CDR3 DNA is TGTGCCAGCAGCTACGGGGCGGGAGTCGGGGAGCTGTTTTTT.

DNA of the CDR3: TGTGCCAGCAGCTCCAATGTCGGGTGGCAATACAATGAGCAGTTCTTC. This translates into CASSSNVGWQYNEQFF. The rearrangement uses TRBV5-4 and TRBJ2-1; the D is unclear. Trimming stripped 3 bases from V and 4 bases from J, with 17 bases between. The CDR3 covers 16 residues. Germline V CDR1 and CDR2: SGHNT, YYREEE (reference sequence). The full variable domain, its missing parts supplied by reference TRBV5-4 and TRBJ2-1, is ETGVTQSPTHLIKTRGQQVTLRCSSQSGHNTVSWYQQALGQGPQFIFQYYREEENGRGNFPPRFSGLQFPNYSSELNVNALELDDSALYLCASSSNVGWQYNEQFFGPGTRLTVL.

The V gene is TRBV6-5, the J gene TRBJ1-2; 7 nucleotides align to TRBD1. The germline V gene has CDR1 MNHEY and CDR2 SVGAGI. V lost 5 bases, J lost 2 bases, and 8 bases stayed unmatched. This CDR3 region has 15 residues. The CDR3 reads CASSRQGRGNYGYTF. Written as DNA, the CDR3 is TGTGCCAGCAGTAGACAGGGTCGAGGAAACTATGGCTACACCTTC.

This chain connects TRBV5-4 to TRBJ2-5, with a weak D call TRBD2 (6 bases). CDR1 SGHNT and CDR2 YYREEE come from the germline V gene (reference sequence). Deletions cut 4 bases from V and 5 bases from J, with 6 bases between. CDR3 length: 11 amino acids. The CDR3 loop reads CASSGGETQYF. CDR3 nucleotides: TGTGCCAGCAGCGGGGGGGAGACCCAGTACTTC.

As to this clone: Sequence at one end of the junction differs from germline and may be a read error. This rearrangement joins TRBV27 to TRBJ1-2; the D is unclear. CDR3 size: 13 residues. The germline V gene encodes CDR1 MNHEY and CDR2 SMNVEV (reference sequence). This chain's CDR3 is CASSINGNYGHTF. CDR3 DNA sequence: TGTGCCAGCAGTATAAACGGGAACTATGGCCACACCTTC.

The rearrangement links TRBV9 to TRBJ1-3, with D possibly TRBD1 on 5 matching bases. The CDR3 is 17 residues long. The germline V and J ends were trimmed by 3 bases and 1 base, with 17 bases remaining between them. Looked up from germline, CDR1 is SGDLS and CDR2 is YYNGEE. Written as DNA, the CDR3 is TGTGCCAGCAGCGCCGGTCTTGGGGGAGGTTCTGGAAACACCATATATTTT. Its translation: CASSAGLGGGSGNTIYF. The full variable domain, in which reference TRBV9 and TRBJ1-3 provide the parts outside the CDR3, is DSGVTQTPKHLITATGQRVTLRCSPRSGDLSVYWYQQSLDQGLQFLIQYYNGEERAKGNILERFSAQQFPDLHSELNLSSLELGDSALYFCASSAGLGGGSGNTIYFGEGSWLTVV.

The CDR3 sequence is CASSLKGLDQETQYF. The CDR3, as DNA: TGCGCCAGCAGCCTTAAAGGACTAGACCAAGAGACCCAGTACTTC. The chain combines TRBV5-1 with TRBJ2-5; TRBD2 agrees at 7 bases. CDR1 and CDR2 from the germline V gene are SGHRS and YFSETQ. The CDR3 has 15 residues. The trim removed 4 bases at V and 0 bases at J, leaving 6 bases unmatched.

The J gene is TRBJ2-5, the V gene TRBV9; 8 bases map to TRBD1. The V and J ends lost 6 bases and 2 bases, in that order; junction bases with no gene match: 9. This CDR3 is built from 15 residues. Germline V gives CDR1 SGDLS, CDR2 YYNGEE. CDR3 amino acids: CASTPQDRVQETQYF. The DNA of the CDR3 is TGTGCCAGCACCCCGCAGGACAGGGTTCAAGAGACCCAGTACTTC.

The chain combines TRBV21-1 with TRBJ2-3; TRBD2 is the table's D call, not checked against the DNA. TRBV21-1 is recorded as a pseudogene. CDR3 size: 14 residues. This CDR3 reads CASSLPTRLDTQYF. The CDR3 DNA reads as TGTGCCAGCAGCCTCCCCACCCGACTTGATACGCAGTATTTT.

The V gene is TRBV6-5, the J gene TRBJ2-5; 9 nucleotides agree with TRBD2. This CDR3 spans 14 amino acids. The germline V gene encodes CDR1 MNHEY and CDR2 SVGAGI. The V and J ends lost 1 base and 3 bases, in that order; junction bases with no gene match: 0. The CDR3 loop reads CASSYLAGEETQYF. The DNA of the CDR3 is TGTGCCAGCAGTTACTTAGCGGGAGAAGAGACCCAGTACTTC.

CDR3 sequence (DNA): TGTGCCAGCACCGAAACCCCGAGCTCCTACGAGCAGTACTTC. It codes for CASTETPSSYEQYF. The chain uses TRBV6-6 and TRBJ2-7; D is unclear. This CDR3 has 14 amino acids. Germline CDR1 and CDR2: MNHNY and SVGAGI (reference sequence). V gave up 7 bases and J gave up 0 bases, with 13 bases separating them.

In this sample, this clone turned up once. The gene calls are TRBV6-5 and TRBJ2-3, with TRBD1 identical over 7 bases. Germline V gene data show CDR1 as MNHEY and CDR2 as SVGAGI. V gave up 2 bases and J gave up 5 bases; unmatched junction bases: 10. The CDR3 extends over 16 amino acids. DNA of the CDR3: TGTGCCAGCAGTTACGTGACAGGGCGAGTGAAAGATACGCAGTATTTT. Protein sequence: CASSYVTGRVKDTQYF.

CDR3 coding DNA: TGTGCCAGTAGTCCCGCGGGTAGCGGGCCAAACTCCTACGAGCAGTACTTC. Translated: CASSPAGSGPNSYEQYF. The chain is built from TRBV19 and TRBJ2-7, with TRBD2 matching over 7 bases. CDR3 length: 17 residues. V was pared by 5 bases and J by 0 bases, with 13 bases of the junction left unmatched. Germline V gene lookup returns CDR1 LNHDA and CDR2 SQIVND (reference sequence). Looking up the rest from reference TRBV19 and TRBJ2-7 gives the full variable domain: DGGITQSPKYLFRKEGQNVTLSCEQNLNHDAMYWYRQDPGQGLRLIYYSQIVNDFQKGDIAEGYSVSREKKESFPLTVTSAQKNPTAFYLCASSPAGSGPNSYEQYFGPGTRLTVT.

The chain links TRBV5-1 to TRBJ2-4, with 8 bases identical to TRBD1. V dropped 5 bases and J dropped 0; count of bases not matched to a gene: 10. Germline V gene data show CDR1 as SGHRS and CDR2 as YFSETQ. The CDR3 contains 17 residues. The CDR3: CASRLTGDGGAKNIQYF. CDR3 in DNA: TGCGCCAGCAGGTTGACAGGGGACGGGGGAGCCAAAAACATTCAGTACTTC.

The chain joins TRBV27 to TRBJ1-3, with 11 bases matching TRBD1. CDR3 length: 13 residues. V dropped 4 bases and J dropped 7; count of bases not matched to a gene: 0. Per the germline V gene, CDR1 is MNHEY and CDR2 is SMNVEV (reference sequence). This CDR3 reads CASSWDRGNTIYF. CDR3 nucleotide sequence: TGTGCCAGCAGTTGGGACAGGGGGAACACCATATATTTT.

This chain connects TRBV7-8 to TRBJ2-5, with 10 bases aligning to TRBD1. Germline assignment: CDR1 SGHVS and CDR2 FQNEAQ. The CDR3 is made up of 16 amino acids. The V gene end was trimmed by 1 base and the J gene end by 0 bases; junction bases not matched to a gene: 2. The CDR3 sequence: CASSLVGTGDQETQYF. The CDR3 DNA reads as TGTGCCAGCAGCTTAGTAGGGACAGGGGACCAAGAGACCCAGTACTTC.